These 13 T cell receptor beta chains originate from one sample sequenced in a study of technical replicates of blood from several donors. Clones were read by immunoSEQ multiplex PCR, and TCRdb kept only the in-frame ones, dropping some. The data show tens of thousands of clones, roughly 92% seen once. The specimen was PBMCs. Source of these receptors: a human donor in good health. Some clones in this sample may be carry-over from other donors' samples.

V usage is TRBV2 and J usage is TRBJ1-5; D may be TRBD1 (5 bases). Germline V gene data show CDR1 as SNHLY and CDR2 as FYNNEI. The CDR3 runs to 12 residues. The V and J ends lost 5 bases and 7 bases respectively, with 9 bases between them. The CDR3 here is CASSMTDQPQHF. CDR3 DNA: TGTGCCAGCAGTATGACAGACCAGCCCCAGCATTTT.

This clone was observed a single time. J is TRBJ1-1 and V is TRBV7-2; a weak D match, TRBD1 (6 bases). The CDR3 has 13 residues. Trimming stripped 4 bases from V and 7 bases from J, with 13 bases between. Germline loops: CDR1 SGHTA, CDR2 FQGNSA. This chain's CDR3 is CASSSGQTGEAFF. DNA for the CDR3: TGTGCCAGCAGCTCCGGACAGACTGGTGAAGCTTTCTTT.

The chain uses TRBV5-4 and TRBJ2-7; 8 nucleotides line up with TRBD2. Germline assignment: CDR1 SGHNT and CDR2 YYREEE (reference sequence). CDR3 length: 15 residues. The trim removed 5 bases at V and 0 bases at J, leaving 7 bases unmatched. The CDR3 coding sequence is TGTGCCAGCAGTCGTACTAGCGGCCCCTCCTACGAGCAGTACTTC. As protein: CASSRTSGPSYEQYF. The entire variable domain, with the rest obtained from reference TRBV5-4 and TRBJ2-7, is as follows: ETGVTQSPTHLIKTRGQQVTLRCSSQSGHNTVSWYQQALGQGPQFIFQYYREEENGRGNFPPRFSGLQFPNYSSELNVNALELDDSALYLCASSRTSGPSYEQYFGPGTRLTVT.

This chain links TRBV7-2 with TRBJ2-4; 7 nucleotides align to TRBD2. With 5 bases clipped from V and 1 base from J, the junction kept 14 bases outside the gene matches. The CDR3 runs 18 residues. CDR1 SGHTA and CDR2 FQGNSA come from the germline V gene. CDR3: CASSLKRGPVGAKNIQYF. The CDR3 DNA sequence: TGTGCCAGCAGCCTTAAGCGGGGTCCGGTCGGCGCCAAAAACATTCAGTACTTC.

This clone was seen only once. The J gene is TRBJ2-5, the V gene TRBV2; TRBD1 matches 10 bases. The CDR3 loop spans 14 amino acids. Germline V lookup: CDR1 SNHLY, CDR2 FYNNEI. With V trimmed by 6 bases and J by 4 bases, 5 bases remained unmatched. The CDR3 is CASSRQGAGETQYF. Here the CDR3 DNA reads TGTGCCAGCAGCCGACAGGGGGCGGGAGAGACCCAGTACTTC. The full variable domain, its missing parts supplied by reference TRBV2 and TRBJ2-5, is EPEVTQTPSHQVTQMGQEVILRCVPISNHLYFYWYRQILGQKVEFLVSFYNNEISEKSEIFDDQFSVERPDGSNFTLKIRSTKLEDSAMYFCASSRQGAGETQYFGPGTRLLVL.

V usage is TRBV7-9 and J usage is TRBJ2-7; weak D call: TRBD1 (6 bases). V was pared by 4 bases and J by 4 bases, with 17 bases between. Germline lookup yields CDR1 SEHNR and CDR2 FQNEAQ (reference sequence). The CDR3 runs 15 residues. Written as DNA, the CDR3 is TGTGCCAGCAGCTCACAGGGCGCTCTGTCGTACGAGCAGTACTTC. Protein sequence: CASSSQGALSYEQYF.

A few counts support this clone. The chain links TRBV6-4 to TRBJ2-1, with D perhaps TRBD1 (7 bases). CDR3 length equals 14 residues. The germline V gene has CDR1 MRHNA and CDR2 SNTAGT. Between the trimmed V and J ends, which lost 5 bases and 10 bases, there was a span of 18 bases. CDR3 sequence: CASSSTGEVREQFF. The CDR3 nucleotides are TGTGCCAGCAGTAGCACAGGGGAGGTCAGGGAGCAGTTCTTC.

V and J are TRBV4-1 and TRBJ2-2; 11 bases align to TRBD2. Trimming took 0 bases from V and 4 from J; bases not matched to a gene: 4. From germline, CDR1 is MGHRA and CDR2 YSYEKL. This CDR3 has 17 residues. In DNA form, the CDR3 reads TGCGCCAGCAGCCAAGATAGGCTAGCGGGGGGCACCGGGGAGCTGTTTTTT. Translation gives CASSQDRLAGGTGELFF.

This chain connects TRBV7-9 to TRBJ2-1; 8 positions match TRBD2. The CDR3 runs to 12 residues. V lost 2 bases, J lost 13 bases, and 4 bases stayed unmatched. Germline V gene lookup returns CDR1 SEHNR and CDR2 FQNEAQ (reference sequence). The CDR3 is CASSLTSGSQFF. CDR3 DNA sequence: TGTGCCAGCAGCTTAACAAGCGGGAGTCAGTTCTTC. Complete variable domain (other parts from reference TRBV7-9 and TRBJ2-1): DTGVSQNPRHKITKRGQNVTFRCDPISEHNRLYWYRQTLGQGPEFLTYFQNEAQLEKSRLLSDRFSAERPKGSFSTLEIQRTEQGDSAMYLCASSLTSGSQFFGPGTRLTVL.

The DNA for the CDR3 is TGCGCCAGCAGCCAAGACGAGCGGGGGGCAGGGGAGCTGTTTTTT. It translates to CASSQDERGAGELFF. This rearrangement joins TRBV4-3 to TRBJ2-2; 9 bases line up with TRBD2. The CDR3 consists of 15 residues. The V segment lost 0 bases and the J segment 8 bases; nucleotides outside the gene matches: 4. Germline loops: CDR1 LGHNA, CDR2 YSLEER.

The CDR3 protein is CASSQDRTGGAYGYTF. The CDR3 bases are TGCGCCAGCAGCCAAGATCGGACAGGGGGCGCCTATGGCTACACCTTC. This sequence joins TRBV4-3 and TRBJ1-2; 11 bases are shared with TRBD1. V lost 0 bases to trimming and J lost 4 bases; unmatched junction nucleotides: 4. CDR3 length equals 16 residues. Germline V gene lookup returns CDR1 LGHNA and CDR2 YSLEER.

The chain employs TRBV5-1 and TRBJ2-5; 7 bases line up with TRBD1. Germline CDR1 and CDR2: SGHRS and YFSETQ. The CDR3 has 14 amino acids. Losses at the gene ends were 2 bases for V and 2 bases for J; bases not matched to a gene: 3. CDR3 sequence reads: CASSFSGQQETQYF. CDR3 bases: TGCGCCAGCAGCTTCTCGGGACAGCAAGAGACCCAGTACTTC.

This chain joins TRBV5-6 and TRBJ2-7; the match to TRBD1 covers 7 bases. The ends lost 5 bases at V and 2 bases at J; junction bases unmatched: 7. The germline V gene encodes CDR1 SGHDT and CDR2 YYEEEE. This CDR3 has 14 residues. This CDR3 reads CASRFIGTAYEQYF. The CDR3 coding sequence is TGTGCCAGCAGGTTCATTGGGACAGCCTACGAGCAGTACTTC.